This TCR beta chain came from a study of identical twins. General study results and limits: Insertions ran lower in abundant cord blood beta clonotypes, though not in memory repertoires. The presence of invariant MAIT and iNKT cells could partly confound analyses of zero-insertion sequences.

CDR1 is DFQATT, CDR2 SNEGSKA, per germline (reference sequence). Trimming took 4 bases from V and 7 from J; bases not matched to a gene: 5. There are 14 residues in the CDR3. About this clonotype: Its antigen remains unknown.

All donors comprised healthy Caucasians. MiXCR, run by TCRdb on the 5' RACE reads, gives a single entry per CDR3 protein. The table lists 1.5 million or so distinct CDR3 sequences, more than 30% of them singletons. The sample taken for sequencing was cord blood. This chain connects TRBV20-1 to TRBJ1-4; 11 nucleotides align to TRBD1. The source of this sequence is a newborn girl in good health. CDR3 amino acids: CSAIPGQGGEKLFF. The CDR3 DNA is TGCAGTGCTATCCCGGGACAGGGGGGTGAAAAACTGTTTTTT.